These 10 T cell receptor beta chains came from one sample sequenced in a study of blood T cell repertoires in COVID-19. TCRdb keeps only in-frame clones here, not all; method: immunoSEQ multiplex PCR. The table lists about 180,000 clones, about 81% of them singletons. Sequencing was carried out using peripheral blood. The receptors were gathered from a woman over 75 with COVID-19, enrolled during active disease.

The chain carries TRBV5-5 and TRBJ2-2, with 7 bases that match TRBD1. V dropped 2 bases and J dropped 1; count of bases not matched to a gene: 5. Germline loops: CDR1 SGHKS, CDR2 YYEKEE (reference sequence). The CDR3 has 16 residues. The CDR3 spells CASSFEGTVNTGELFF. In DNA form, the CDR3 reads TGTGCCAGCAGCTTTGAAGGGACAGTGAACACCGGGGAGCTGTTTTTT.

This clone was seen a few times. The chain recombines TRBV7-2 with TRBJ1-1, with 8 bases aligning to TRBD1. The germline V gene has CDR1 SGHTA and CDR2 FQGNSA. Trimming at V came to 4 bases and at J to 7 bases, leaving 8 bases not matched to a gene. This CDR3 region has 14 residues. CDR3 in amino acids: CASSSGQGDFEAFF. The CDR3 bases are TGTGCCAGCAGCTCCGGACAGGGCGACTTTGAAGCTTTCTTT.

CDR3 region: CASSSLGAGETQYF. In DNA, the CDR3 is TGTGCCAGCAGTTCCTTGGGAGCAGGAGAGACCCAGTACTTC. V and J are TRBV27 and TRBJ2-5; the D gene is possibly TRBD2 (5 bases). The V gene lost 4 bases and the J gene lost 4 bases, with 13 bases spanning the gap. This CDR3 comprises 14 residues. The germline V gene encodes CDR1 MNHEY and CDR2 SMNVEV (reference sequence).

V and J are TRBV28 and TRBJ2-3, with a weak D call TRBD2 (6 bases). The CDR3 extends over 17 amino acids. Between the trimmed V and J ends, which lost 5 bases and 0 bases, there was a span of 18 bases. CDR1 MDHEN and CDR2 SYDVKM come from the germline V gene. CDR3 DNA sequence: TGTGCCAGCAGTCCCCCAATTAGCGGAGCTAGCACAGATACGCAGTATTTT. Its translation: CASSPPISGASTDTQYF.

This chain uses TRBV19 with TRBJ1-5; D is uncertain. CDR3 length: 13 amino acids. V lost 4 bases and J lost 6, with 10 bases in between. The V gene's germline CDR1 is LNHDA and CDR2 SQIVND (reference sequence). The CDR3 DNA is TGTGCCAGTAGTACCCTAGAGGGTCAGCCCCAGCATTTT. It specifies CASSTLEGQPQHF.

The genes are TRBV3-1 (or the pseudogene TRBV3-2) and TRBJ2-7, with 9 nucleotides matching TRBD2. Germline CDR1 is LGHDT and CDR2 is YNNKEL (reference sequence). V lost 4 bases, J lost 0 bases, and 4 bases stayed unmatched. This CDR3 region has 15 residues. The CDR3 nucleotides read TGTGCCAGCAGCCCCAGCGGGGGGCCCTCCTACGAGCAGTACTTC. It specifies CASSPSGGPSYEQYF.

This clone was recorded once. The rearrangement links TRBV28 to TRBJ1-2; D may be TRBD1 (5 bases). V was shortened by 10 bases and J by 3 bases, with 12 bases between the two germline ends. The germline V gene encodes CDR1 MDHEN and CDR2 SYDVKM. The CDR3 contains 12 residues. The CDR3 loop is CATDRGDYGYTF. CDR3 nucleotides: TGTGCCACCGATAGGGGTGACTATGGCTACACCTTC.

The V gene is TRBV2, the J gene TRBJ2-7; 7 nucleotides align to TRBD2. CDR1 is SNHLY and CDR2 is FYNNEI in the germline V gene. CDR3 length equals 14 residues. The V gene end was trimmed by 7 bases and the J gene end by 1 base; junction bases not matched to a gene: 7. Written as DNA, the CDR3 is TGTGCCAGCAAGGGGAGCGGGGCATCCTACGAGCAGTACTTC. Translating it yields CASKGSGASYEQYF.

V gene TRBV7-2 combines with J gene TRBJ1-1; TRBD1 might be the D (5 bases). Germline V gives CDR1 SGHTA, CDR2 FQGNSA. V lost 5 bases and J 1 base, leaving 11 bases between the germline ends. The CDR3 runs to 14 residues. The CDR3: CASSLQAQNTEAFF. CDR3 nucleotides: TGTGCCAGCAGCCTACAGGCTCAGAACACTGAAGCTTTCTTT.

This chain uses TRBV11-3 with TRBJ1-1; D is unresolved. V gave up 2 bases and J gave up 2 bases, with 9 bases separating them. The CDR3 covers 14 residues. Germline lookup yields CDR1 SGHNT and CDR2 YENEEA. CDR3 DNA: TGTGCCAGCAGCTTATCGGGTCATAACACTGAAGCTTTCTTT. Encoded protein: CASSLSGHNTEAFF.